Listed here are 14 T cell receptor beta chains from one sample, sequenced in a study of identical twins. TCRdb reprocessed the 5' RACE reads with MiXCR, giving one entry per CDR3 protein. This sample has over 500,000 distinct CDR3 sequences, with less than 25% found just once. These same data were also listed under a study on T cells expressing NK-cell markers.

Sequenced: CD4+ T cells sorted from blood. Receptor source: a woman aged 18-29 years in good health.

This chain joins TRBV9 and TRBJ1-2; D is ambiguous. Germline V CDR1 and CDR2: SGDLS, YYNGEE. The CDR3 length is 13 residues. Trimming stripped 4 bases from V and 4 bases from J, with 11 bases between. CDR3 in amino acids: CASSSSPSYGYTF. CDR3 sequence (DNA): TGTGCCAGCAGCAGCTCACCATCCTATGGCTACACCTTC.

The V gene is TRBV7-9, the J gene TRBJ1-1; D not resolved. The germline V and J ends were trimmed by 5 bases and 2 bases, with 12 bases remaining between them. Germline values: CDR1 SEHNR, CDR2 FQNEAQ (reference sequence). The CDR3 contains 14 residues. This CDR3 reads CASSHLAGNTEAFF. DNA of the CDR3: TGTGCCAGCAGCCACCTGGCCGGCAACACTGAAGCTTTCTTT.

The rearrangement uses TRBV20-1 and TRBJ2-2; 7 bases are shared with TRBD1. The germline CDR1 and CDR2 sequences are DFQATT and SNEGSKA (reference sequence). The CDR3 consists of 16 residues. V lost 4 bases, J lost 0 bases, and 8 bases stayed unmatched. In DNA form, the CDR3 reads TGCAGTGCTACTCAAGCCGGGACAGCGAACACCGGGGAGCTGTTTTTT. Protein: CSATQAGTANTGELFF.

The genes are TRBV20-1 and TRBJ2-5, with TRBD2 as a possible D gene (6 bases). CDR1 DFQATT and CDR2 SNEGSKA come from the germline V gene (reference sequence). V was trimmed by 5 bases and J by 5 bases, leaving 12 bases between them. This CDR3 has 12 residues. The CDR3 region has the DNA TGCAGTGCTTCCGCTGGGAGGGAGACCCAGTACTTC. It translates to CSASAGRETQYF.

The chain has TRBV12-3 or TRBV12-4 and TRBJ2-3; the D is unclear. V was clipped by 2 bases and J by 0 bases, with 9 bases between them. This CDR3 is built from 15 residues. The CDR3 reads CASSLMGSSTDTQYF. The CDR3 coding sequence is TGTGCCAGCAGTTTAATGGGAAGTAGCACAGATACGCAGTATTTT.

This clonotype was recorded a few times. The J gene is TRBJ1-5, the V gene TRBV6-1; no reliable D call. In germline, CDR1 is MNHNS, CDR2 SASEGT. The CDR3 covers 13 residues. V lost 5 bases to trimming and J lost 7 bases, with 12 bases between them. Written as DNA, the CDR3 is TGTGCCAGCAGTCGTCTGCCTGGACAGCCCCAGCATTTT. This codes for CASSRLPGQPQHF.

This clonotype was found a few times. At one end, the junction sequence differs from germline, possibly due to a read error. This chain uses TRBV19 with TRBJ2-4; 7 nucleotides align to TRBD1. CDR1 LNHDA and CDR2 SQIVND come from the germline V gene (reference sequence). The length of the CDR3 is 13 residues. Written as DNA, the CDR3 is TGTGCCAGTAGTAGTCCGGACAGGACGAGCCAGAACTTC. Its protein product is CASSSPDRTSQNF.

There are a few counts of this clonotype. This chain joins TRBV7-6 and TRBJ1-5, with a weak D call TRBD1 (5 bases). CDR1 SGHVS and CDR2 FNYEAQ come from the germline V gene. Trimming left V 4 bases short and J 6 bases short, with 19 bases between. The CDR3 has 16 amino acids. The CDR3 reads CASSSVDSSGRQPQHF. DNA for the CDR3: TGTGCCAGCAGCTCCGTAGACAGCTCGGGCCGTCAGCCCCAGCATTTT.

The chain has TRBV5-1 and TRBJ2-7; possible D gene TRBD2, 7 bases. From germline, CDR1 is SGHRS and CDR2 YFSETQ. V lost 7 bases and J lost 5, with 19 bases in between. The CDR3 totals 14 residues. Here the CDR3 DNA reads TGCGCCAGCGCGGGGGCAGGGTTGGTCCACGAGCAGTACTTC. It encodes CASAGAGLVHEQYF.

This chain uses TRBV20-1 with TRBJ2-1, with TRBD1 as a possible D gene (6 bases). Germline V gene data show CDR1 as DFQATT and CDR2 as SNEGSKA (reference sequence). The CDR3 runs to 13 residues. The ends were cut back, 3 bases at V and 14 bases at J, with 20 bases in the middle. This CDR3 reads CSARPQTGLGEFF. CDR3 DNA: TGCAGTGCTAGGCCCCAGACAGGTCTGGGGGAGTTCTTC.

The chain links TRBV6-1 to TRBJ1-5; D remains ambiguous. CDR1 and CDR2 from the germline V gene are MNHNS and SASEGT. The ends were cut back, 1 base at V and 0 bases at J, with 7 bases in the middle. The CDR3 has 15 residues. CDR3 region: CASSEEGYSNQPQHF. The CDR3 nucleotides are TGTGCCAGCAGTGAAGAGGGATATAGCAATCAGCCCCAGCATTTT.

This clonotype appeared a few times. V usage is TRBV5-6 and J usage is TRBJ2-7; D ambiguous. Trimming pared 4 bases from V and 3 bases from J, leaving 14 bases between. In germline, CDR1 is SGHDT, CDR2 YYEEEE. The CDR3 has 14 residues. The CDR3 DNA sequence: TGTGCCAGCAGCCGAAGACATCTCTACTACGAGCAGTACTTC. The encoded protein is CASSRRHLYYEQYF.

This clonotype showed up just a few times. The chain couples TRBV2 to TRBJ1-2; tentative D call: TRBD1 (6 bases). Trimming cost V 7 bases and J 0 bases, with 9 bases left between them. The CDR3 has 13 amino acids. Per the germline V gene, CDR1 is SNHLY and CDR2 is FYNNEI. The CDR3 coding sequence is TGTGCCAGCACCGGGACATCTAACTATGGCTACACCTTC. Its translation: CASTGTSNYGYTF.

The V gene is TRBV6-1, the J gene TRBJ2-2; 10 positions agree with TRBD1. The V segment lost 5 bases and the J segment 5 bases; nucleotides outside the gene matches: 8. The CDR3 totals 16 residues. From germline, CDR1 is MNHNS and CDR2 SASEGT. CDR3 nucleotides: TGTGCCAGCAGTCGATCGACAGGGGGCTTGACCGGGGAGCTGTTTTTT. The encoded protein is CASSRSTGGLTGELFF.